What follows are 31 T cell receptor beta chains derived from one specimen sequenced in a study of blood T cell repertoires in COVID-19. TCRdb's table, derived via immunoSEQ multiplex PCR, lists solely in-frame clones and lacks some. The sample includes 150,000 to 200,000 clones, roughly 79% of them seen just once. The specimen was peripheral blood. Every receptor here comes from a woman of 80 years or more with acute or convalescent COVID-19.

The chain joins TRBV7-2 to TRBJ2-5; 9 nucleotides align to TRBD1. Germline V gene lookup returns CDR1 SGHTA and CDR2 FQGNSA. The V gene end was trimmed by 1 base and the J gene end by 2 bases; junction bases not matched to a gene: 2. The CDR3 has 15 amino acids. As DNA, the CDR3 is TGTGCCAGCAGCTTAGGGGACAGGGCTCAAGAGACCCAGTACTTC. Translated, it gives CASSLGDRAQETQYF. The full variable domain, its missing parts supplied by reference TRBV7-2 and TRBJ2-5, is GAGVSQSPSNKVTEKGKDVELRCDPISGHTALYWYRQSLGQGLEFLIYFQGNSAPDKSGLPSDRFSAERTGGSVSTLTIQRTQQEDSAVYLCASSLGDRAQETQYFGPGTRLLVL.

The J gene is TRBJ1-6, the V gene TRBV5-1; D is uncertain. The germline V and J ends were trimmed by 1 base and 6 bases, with 8 bases remaining between them. The length of the CDR3 is 14 residues. Per the germline V gene, CDR1 is SGHRS and CDR2 is YFSETQ. The DNA of the CDR3 is TGCGCCAGCAGCTTGACTGGTCTTAATTCACCCCTCCACTTT. It is translated as CASSLTGLNSPLHF. Drawing the rest from reference TRBV5-1 and TRBJ1-6, the complete variable domain is KAGVTQTPRYLIKTRGQQVTLSCSPISGHRSVSWYQQTPGQGLQFLFEYFSETQRNKGNFPGRFSGRQFSNSRSEMNVSTLELGDSALYLCASSLTGLNSPLHFGNGTRLTVT.

V is TRBV5-1 and J is TRBJ2-7; TRBD1 aligns across 7 bases. CDR3 length equals 14 residues. V lost 2 bases to trimming and J lost 3 bases; unmatched junction nucleotides: 5. The germline V gene has CDR1 SGHRS and CDR2 YFSETQ. The CDR3 nucleotides read TGCGCCAGCAGCTTAATGACAGGGAACTACGAGCAGTACTTC. It encodes CASSLMTGNYEQYF.

The J gene is TRBJ1-2, the V gene TRBV5-4, with D possibly being TRBD1 (5 bases). This CDR3 is 14 amino acids long. The germline gives CDR1 SGHNT, CDR2 YYREEE (reference sequence). V was cut by 6 bases and J by 4 bases, with 16 bases left in between. The CDR3 DNA sequence: TGTGCCAGCACCACCGGAGGCGGGGGCTATGGCTACACCTTC. Its protein is CASTTGGGGYGYTF.

The V and J genes are TRBV19 and TRBJ1-5; the match to TRBD1 covers 8 bases. The CDR3 runs 16 residues. CDR1 is LNHDA, CDR2 SQIVND, per germline (reference sequence). Trimming removed 3 bases from V and 2 bases from J; junction bases left unmatched: 6. The CDR3 reads CASSMVPTGGNQPQHF. As DNA, the CDR3 is TGTGCCAGTAGTATGGTGCCGACAGGGGGCAATCAGCCCCAGCATTTT. Full variable domain (outside the CDR3, taken from reference TRBV19 and TRBJ1-5): DGGITQSPKYLFRKEGQNVTLSCEQNLNHDAMYWYRQDPGQGLRLIYYSQIVNDFQKGDIAEGYSVSREKKESFPLTVTSAQKNPTAFYLCASSMVPTGGNQPQHFGDGTRLSIL.

In the case of this clone: Relative to the germline gene, one junction end is altered; a read error may explain this. This chain links TRBV5-4 with TRBJ2-2; maybe TRBD2 (5 bases). Germline assignment: CDR1 SGHNT and CDR2 YYREEE (reference sequence). The CDR3 extends over 16 amino acids. CDR3 in amino acids: CASRLASSKNTGELFF. The CDR3 DNA follows: TGTGCCAGCAGATTGGCATCTAGCAAGAACACCGGGGAGCTGTTTTTT.

This chain connects TRBV4-3 to TRBJ2-1; 7 positions agree with TRBD2. Germline V gene lookup returns CDR1 LGHNA and CDR2 YSLEER. The V gene end was trimmed by 1 base and the J gene end by 7 bases; junction bases not matched to a gene: 7. There are 15 residues in the CDR3. The CDR3 DNA follows: TGCGCCAGCAGCCAAGTTGGGGGGGGAGGGAATGAGCAGTTCTTC. Its translation is CASSQVGGGGNEQFF.

This sequence joins TRBV9 and TRBJ2-1; 11 nucleotides align to TRBD2. The germline V gene has CDR1 SGDLS and CDR2 YYNGEE. This CDR3 has 14 amino acids. The V segment lost 3 bases and the J segment 15 bases; nucleotides outside the gene matches: 11. The CDR3 protein is CASSARTTSGMLFF. The CDR3 region has the DNA TGTGCCAGCAGCGCGAGAACGACTAGCGGGATGCTGTTCTTC.

This chain links TRBV14 with TRBJ2-3; 9 bases match TRBD2. The CDR3 contains 17 residues. After removal of 4 bases from V and 2 bases from J, the junction contained 10 bases not matched to a gene. Germline CDR1 and CDR2: SGHDN and FVKESK. CDR3 DNA sequence: TGTGCCAGCAGCCTTAGCCTAAGCGGGAGGCTCACAGATACGCAGTATTTT. This codes for CASSLSLSGRLTDTQYF.

This clone was observed once. The chain carries TRBV19 and TRBJ1-3; a possible D gene is TRBD1 (6 bases). The CDR3 is 15 residues long. From germline, CDR1 is LNHDA and CDR2 SQIVND (reference sequence). Trimming cost V 7 bases and J 3 bases, with 16 bases left between them. The CDR3, as DNA: TGTGCCAGTAAGTCAGAGACAGGACGTGGAAACACCATATATTTT. It specifies CASKSETGRGNTIYF.

The chain is built from TRBV19 and TRBJ2-1; 8 bases align to TRBD2. The germline V gene has CDR1 LNHDA and CDR2 SQIVND (reference sequence). The CDR3 runs to 14 residues. V dropped 5 bases and J dropped 4; count of bases not matched to a gene: 4. DNA for the CDR3: TGTGCCAGTAGTCCTCCGGGAGGGTACAATGAGCAGTTCTTC. This translates into CASSPPGGYNEQFF. The entire variable domain, with the rest obtained from reference TRBV19 and TRBJ2-1, is as follows: DGGITQSPKYLFRKEGQNVTLSCEQNLNHDAMYWYRQDPGQGLRLIYYSQIVNDFQKGDIAEGYSVSREKKESFPLTVTSAQKNPTAFYLCASSPPGGYNEQFFGPGTRLTVL.

J is TRBJ1-2 and V is TRBV2, with TRBD1 matching over 7 bases. This CDR3 spans 13 amino acids. V was pared by 6 bases and J by 5 bases, with 6 bases of the junction left unmatched. The germline V gene encodes CDR1 SNHLY and CDR2 FYNNEI. The CDR3 protein is CASREGQIYGYTF. The CDR3 nucleotides are TGTGCCAGCAGGGAGGGACAGATTTATGGCTACACCTTC.

The genes are TRBV5-1 and TRBJ1-1; 9 nucleotides line up with TRBD1. V lost 4 bases to trimming and J lost 0 bases; unmatched junction nucleotides: 4. Germline-derived CDR1 and CDR2 are SGHRS and YFSETQ. The CDR3 is made up of 15 amino acids. DNA of the CDR3: TGCGCCAGCAGCGTACAGGGGGCAGTGAACACTGAAGCTTTCTTT. This translates into CASSVQGAVNTEAFF. The full variable domain, with the rest looked up from reference TRBV5-1 and TRBJ1-1, is KAGVTQTPRYLIKTRGQQVTLSCSPISGHRSVSWYQQTPGQGLQFLFEYFSETQRNKGNFPGRFSGRQFSNSRSEMNVSTLELGDSALYLCASSVQGAVNTEAFFGQGTRLTVV.

The chain links TRBV6-5 to TRBJ1-1; D gene unclear. This CDR3 contains 13 residues. CDR1 MNHEY and CDR2 SVGAGI come from the germline V gene. V was clipped by 0 bases and J by 5 bases, with 7 bases between them. The CDR3 DNA reads TGTGCCAGCAGTTACTCGAAGCTGACTGAAGCTTTCTTT. It yields the protein CASSYSKLTEAFF.

J is TRBJ2-1 and V is TRBV19, with TRBD2 matching 12 bases. This CDR3 has 15 amino acids. Germline V gene lookup returns CDR1 LNHDA and CDR2 SQIVND (reference sequence). V gave up 5 bases and J gave up 8 bases; unmatched junction bases: 7. CDR3 residues: CASSSGLAGWDEQFF. The CDR3 DNA reads as TGTGCCAGTAGTTCAGGACTAGCGGGATGGGATGAGCAGTTCTTC.

The rearrangement uses TRBV7-6 and TRBJ2-1; D is unclear. The germline gives CDR1 SGHVS, CDR2 FNYEAQ. Trimming left V 5 bases short and J 7 bases short, with 18 bases between. The CDR3 extends over 15 amino acids. This CDR3 reads CASSRLDAGVNEQFF. The CDR3 DNA reads TGTGCCAGCAGCCGTCTCGATGCCGGAGTTAATGAGCAGTTCTTC.

V and J are TRBV11-2 and TRBJ2-7; weak D call: TRBD1 (6 bases). V shed 7 bases and J shed 3 bases, with 19 bases lying between them. The CDR3 loop spans 15 amino acids. Germline loops: CDR1 SGHAT, CDR2 FQNNGV. CDR3 sequence (DNA): TGTGCCAGCACCGGTAGAAGGACAGTTGACTACGAGCAGTACTTC. Translating gives CASTGRRTVDYEQYF.

The rearrangement links TRBV5-4 to TRBJ1-2, with 9 nucleotides matching TRBD1. J gave up 4 bases and V 4 bases, and 8 bases lay outside the gene matches. CDR1 and CDR2 from the germline V gene are SGHNT and YYREEE (reference sequence). The CDR3 runs to 15 residues. For the CDR3, the DNA is TGTGCCAGCAGCCTTTGGGACAGGGTACCCTATGGCTACACCTTC. This sequence encodes CASSLWDRVPYGYTF.

The rearrangement joins TRBV28 to TRBJ2-1, with a possible D match to TRBD1 (6 bases). Germline CDR1 reads MDHEN; CDR2 reads SYDVKM. CDR3 length equals 15 residues. V lost 7 bases, J lost 10 bases, and 23 bases lay in between. Here the CDR3 reads CASIPGTISQWEQFF. CDR3 DNA sequence: TGTGCCAGCATTCCCGGGACAATTTCCCAATGGGAGCAGTTCTTC.

V and J are TRBV5-6 and TRBJ2-1; 9 bases agree with TRBD2. From germline, CDR1 is SGHDT and CDR2 YYEEEE. The J segment lost 0 bases and the V segment lost 1 base, leaving 8 bases of the junction unmatched. The CDR3 consists of 18 residues. CDR3 nucleotides: TGTGCCAGCAGCTTGTTGTCTAGCGGGACCGGCTCCTACAATGAGCAGTTCTTC. This gives the protein CASSLLSSGTGSYNEQFF.

The chain carries TRBV7-9 and TRBJ1-2; 7 nucleotides agree with TRBD1. The CDR3 covers 13 residues. V was pared by 5 bases and J by 5 bases, with 5 bases of the junction left unmatched. Germline CDR1 and CDR2: SEHNR and FQNEAQ (reference sequence). CDR3 coding DNA: TGTGCCAGCAGCCGGGGACAGAGATATGGCTACACCTTC. Translation: CASSRGQRYGYTF.

V gene TRBV11-2 combines with J gene TRBJ2-1; D perhaps matches TRBD1 (7 bases). V shed 5 bases and J shed 4 bases, with 12 bases lying between them. The germline V gene encodes CDR1 SGHAT and CDR2 FQNNGV. CDR3 size: 14 residues. The CDR3 loop reads CASSRGTAYNEQFF. The CDR3 DNA is TGTGCCAGCAGCCGGGGGACAGCTTACAATGAGCAGTTCTTC.

CDR3 sequence reads: CASTDRGIGGYTF. The CDR3 bases are TGTGCCAGCACGGACAGGGGCATAGGTGGCTACACCTTC. This chain connects TRBV7-9 to TRBJ1-2, with 9 bases aligning to TRBD1. V was pared by 7 bases and J by 7 bases, with 7 bases of the junction left unmatched. This CDR3 contains 13 residues. Germline V gene sequence: CDR1 SEHNR, CDR2 FQNEAQ (reference sequence).

CDR3 amino acids: CASRDIGGASSYNEQFF. For the CDR3, the DNA is TGTGCCAGCAGGGATATTGGCGGGGCCAGCTCCTACAATGAGCAGTTCTTC. The genes are TRBV7-2 and TRBJ2-1; possibly TRBD2 for D (6 bases). Germline V gene sequence: CDR1 SGHTA, CDR2 FQGNSA. Trimming cost V 6 bases and J 0 bases, with 18 bases left between them. This CDR3 comprises 17 residues. The full variable domain, in which reference TRBV7-2 and TRBJ2-1 provide the parts outside the CDR3, is GAGVSQSPSNKVTEKGKDVELRCDPISGHTALYWYRQSLGQGLEFLIYFQGNSAPDKSGLPSDRFSAERTGGSVSTLTIQRTQQEDSAVYLCASRDIGGASSYNEQFFGPGTRLTVL.

V gene TRBV2 combines with J gene TRBJ1-2, with 8 positions matching TRBD1. Germline CDR1 and CDR2: SNHLY and FYNNEI. The CDR3 spans 12 residues. The J segment lost 8 bases and the V segment lost 6 bases, leaving 5 bases of the junction unmatched. The CDR3 loop reads CASSRGTGGYTF. The CDR3 nucleotides read TGTGCCAGCAGCAGGGGGACAGGCGGCTACACCTTC.

The V and J genes are TRBV5-1 and TRBJ2-2, with D uncertain. This CDR3 spans 15 amino acids. Germline CDR1 SGHRS, CDR2 YFSETQ. Trimming removed 6 bases from V and 2 bases from J, with 14 bases in between. CDR3 DNA sequence: TGCGCCAGCAACTACTACGAAGGAAACACCGGGGAGCTGTTTTTT. Translating gives CASNYYEGNTGELFF.

V and J are TRBV7-9 and TRBJ2-1; 9 nucleotides line up with TRBD2. The CDR3 covers 14 residues. V was pared by 3 bases and J by 6 bases, with 3 bases of the junction left unmatched. The germline V gene encodes CDR1 SEHNR and CDR2 FQNEAQ (reference sequence). This CDR3 is CASSLTSGSNEQFF. CDR3 coding DNA: TGTGCCAGCAGCTTGACTAGCGGAAGCAATGAGCAGTTCTTC.

This clone was observed a few times. V is TRBV19 and J is TRBJ1-2; D is possibly TRBD1 (6 bases). Germline CDR1 is LNHDA and CDR2 is SQIVND (reference sequence). The CDR3 has 13 residues. The V end lost 4 bases, the J end lost 5 bases, and 11 bases lay between the germline ends. The CDR3 nucleotides are TGTGCCAGTAGTACAGGGGAGTGGTATGGCTACACCTTC. This sequence encodes CASSTGEWYGYTF.

This chain links TRBV6-1 with TRBJ1-3; the D gene is possibly TRBD1 (6 bases). The CDR3 consists of 16 residues. CDR1 is MNHNS, CDR2 SASEGT, per germline. Trimming removed 2 bases at V and 0 bases at J, with 11 bases between. This CDR3 reads CASSEWTAISGNTIYF. The CDR3 nucleotides are TGTGCCAGCAGTGAATGGACAGCCATCTCTGGAAACACCATATATTTT.

This clone was picked up one time. The chain combines TRBV10-1 with TRBJ1-1, with D tentatively TRBD1 (6 bases). This CDR3 comprises 16 residues. CDR1 is WNHNN and CDR2 is SYGVQD in the germline V gene (reference sequence). V was cut by 1 base and J by 1 base, with 13 bases left in between. CDR3 loop: CASSEYPGQPNTEAFF. In DNA form, the CDR3 reads TGCGCCAGCAGTGAGTACCCCGGACAGCCGAACACTGAAGCTTTCTTT.

The chain combines TRBV20-1 with TRBJ2-1; 14 nucleotides agree with TRBD2. V shed 3 bases and J 6 bases; nucleotides not matched to a gene: 16. The CDR3 consists of 19 residues. CDR1 is DFQATT, CDR2 SNEGSKA, per germline (reference sequence). The CDR3 loop reads CSASLFPGTSGSQLNEQFF. Here the CDR3 DNA reads TGCAGTGCTAGTCTATTTCCCGGGACTAGCGGGAGTCAGCTCAATGAGCAGTTCTTC.